The 5 T cell receptor beta chains in this list originate from one sample, sequenced in a study of T cells in Graves' hyperthyroidism and ophthalmopathy. Amplified TCR beta CDR3 regions derived from RNA transcripts. During a first-round RT-PCR of the TCR CDR3, the HTBI primer set was used. TCRdb independently ran MiXCR on the multiplex PCR reads; one entry per CDR3 protein. The sample consists of nearly 250,000 distinct CDR3 sequences, about 17% of them appearing once. Sequencing was carried out using blood. These receptors were obtained from a woman under 30 with Graves' ophthalmopathy.

The table lists this clonotype with many counts. The V gene is TRBV20-1, the J gene TRBJ2-1; D might be TRBD1 or TRBD2, each matching 6 bases. The CDR3 has 18 amino acids. V lost 0 bases, J lost 0 bases, and 18 bases lay in between. The germline CDR1 and CDR2 sequences are DFQATT and SNEGSKA (reference sequence). The CDR3: CSARERGAGRISYNEQFF. The CDR3 nucleotides are TGCAGTGCTAGAGAAAGGGGGGCAGGGAGAATCTCCTACAATGAGCAGTTCTTC.

This clonotype has a count of ten or more. The rearrangement joins TRBV20-1 to TRBJ2-7, with TRBD1 matching 7 bases. Trimming took 5 bases from V and 1 from J; bases not matched to a gene: 11. Germline CDR1 is DFQATT and CDR2 is SNEGSKA (reference sequence). This CDR3 comprises 15 residues. The DNA of the CDR3 is TGCAGTGCTCCCCTTCAAGACAGGGTATCCTACGAGCAGTACTTC. As protein: CSAPLQDRVSYEQYF.

The genes are TRBV9 and TRBJ2-3; D could derive from TRBD1 or TRBD2 (5 bases each). V was cut by 4 bases and J by 2 bases, with 17 bases left in between. CDR3 length: 16 residues. Germline CDR1 SGDLS, CDR2 YYNGEE. This CDR3 reads CASSRRVGGTTDTQYF. The CDR3 DNA is TGTGCCAGCAGCCGTAGGGTTGGGGGAACCACAGATACGCAGTATTTT.

This clonotype occurred many times. The V gene is TRBV12-3 or TRBV12-4, the J gene TRBJ2-1; no clear D. V lost 1 base and J 3 bases, leaving 7 bases between the germline ends. CDR3 length equals 14 residues. This CDR3 reads CASSLENSYNEQFF. The CDR3 nucleotides read TGTGCCAGCAGTTTAGAAAACAGCTACAATGAGCAGTTCTTC.

The rearrangement links TRBV3-1 to TRBJ1-2, with D unclear. There are 12 residues in the CDR3. The germline V and J ends were trimmed by 1 base and 5 bases, with 5 bases remaining between them. Germline V gene data show CDR1 as LGHDT and CDR2 as YNNKEL (reference sequence). The CDR3 is CASSQVAYGYTF. CDR3 nucleotide sequence: TGTGCCAGCAGCCAAGTGGCGTATGGCTACACCTTC.